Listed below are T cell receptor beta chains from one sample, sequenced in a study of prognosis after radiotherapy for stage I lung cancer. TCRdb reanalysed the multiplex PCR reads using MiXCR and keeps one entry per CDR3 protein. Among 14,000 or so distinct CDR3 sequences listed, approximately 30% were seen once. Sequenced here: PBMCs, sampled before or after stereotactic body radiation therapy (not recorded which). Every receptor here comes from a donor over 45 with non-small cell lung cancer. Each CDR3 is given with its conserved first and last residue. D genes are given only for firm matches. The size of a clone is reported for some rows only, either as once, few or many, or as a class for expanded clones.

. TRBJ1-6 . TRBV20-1 CSARDPPRGKGYINSPLHF TGCAGTGCTAGAGATCCCCCCCGGGGGAAAGGGTATATAAATTCACCCCTCCACTTT
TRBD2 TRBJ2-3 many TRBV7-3 CASSLSLAGDTQYF TGTGCCAGCAGCTTAAGTCTAGCGGGAGATACGCAGTATTTT
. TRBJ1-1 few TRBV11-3 CASSLVGTEAFF TGTGCCAGCAGCTTAGTTGGGACTGAAGCTTTCTTT
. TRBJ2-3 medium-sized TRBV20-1 CSALGHLSTDTQYF TGCAGTGCTTTGGGACATTTATCCACAGATACGCAGTATTTT
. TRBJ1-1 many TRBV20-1 CSARRRRGGHTEAFF TGCAGTGCTAGACGTAGGAGGGGGGGCCACACTGAAGCTTTCTTT
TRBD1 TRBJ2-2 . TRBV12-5 CASGLFLFGQGRNTGELFF TGTGCTAGTGGTTTGTTTCTATTTGGACAGGGGAGAAACACCGGGGAGCTGTTTTTT
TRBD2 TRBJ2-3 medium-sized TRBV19 CASSSLAEYTDTQYF TGTGCCAGTAGTTCCCTAGCGGAGTACACAGATACGCAGTATTTT
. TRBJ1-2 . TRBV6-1 CASSDLGGTYGYTF TGTGCCAGCAGTGATTTAGGGGGGACCTATGGCTACACCTTC
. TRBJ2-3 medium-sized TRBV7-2 CASSLVTLATDTQYF TGTGCCAGCAGCTTAGTCACCCTAGCGACAGATACGCAGTATTTT
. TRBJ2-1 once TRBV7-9 CASSDKANNEQFF TGTGCCAGCTCGGACAAAGCAAACAATGAGCAGTTCTTC
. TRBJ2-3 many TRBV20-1 CSASVAGRSTDTQYF TGCAGTGCTAGCGTGGCGGGGCGGAGCACAGATACGCAGTATTTT
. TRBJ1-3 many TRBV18 CASSPDRISGNTIYF TGTGCCAGCTCACCGGACAGAATCTCTGGAAACACCATATATTTT
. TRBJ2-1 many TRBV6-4 CASIRRDSHNEQFF TGTGCCAGCATCCGACGGGACTCTCACAATGAGCAGTTCTTC
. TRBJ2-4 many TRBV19 CASSHTGPRNIQYF TGTGCCAGTAGCCACACCGGGCCTCGAAACATTCAGTACTTC
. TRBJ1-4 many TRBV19 CASSIGIGVEEKLFF TGTGCCAGTAGTATTGGCATCGGGGTTGAGGAAAAACTGTTTTTT
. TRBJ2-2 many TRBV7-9 CASSWLSTGELFF TGTGCCAGCAGCTGGCTTTCCACCGGGGAGCTGTTTTTT
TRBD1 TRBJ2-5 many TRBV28 CASNKPTGWKTQYF TGTGCCAGCAATAAGCCGACAGGGTGGAAGACCCAGTACTTC
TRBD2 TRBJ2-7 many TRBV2 CANQGLAGSTGGSYEQYF TGTGCCAACCAGGGACTAGCGGGCTCTACCGGAGGTTCCTACGAGCAGTACTTC
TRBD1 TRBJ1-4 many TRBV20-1 CSASPGQGNEKLFF TGCAGTGCATCGCCGGGACAGGGGAACGAAAAACTGTTTTTT
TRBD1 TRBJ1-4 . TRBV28 CGSFTGGDANEKLFF TGTGGCAGTTTTACAGGGGGCGATGCGAATGAAAAACTGTTTTTT
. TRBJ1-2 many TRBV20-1 CSARSPFLSGRSPTPTSNYGYTF TGCAGTGCTAGATCTCCTTTCCTCAGCGGTCGCAGCCCTACACCTACCTCTAACTATGGCTACACCTTC
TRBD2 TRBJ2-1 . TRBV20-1 CSANGPGLAYNEQFF TGCAGTGCTAACGGCCCGGGACTAGCCTACAATGAGCAGTTCTTC
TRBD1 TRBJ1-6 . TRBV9 CASPRGTVKSPLHF TGTGCCAGCCCCCGCGGGACAGTCAAGTCCCCCCTCCACTTT
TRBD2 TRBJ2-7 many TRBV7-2 CASSRLAGGYEQYF TGTGCCAGCAGCAGACTAGCGGGAGGGTACGAGCAGTACTTC
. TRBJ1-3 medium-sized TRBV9 CASSLTSGNTIYF TGTGCCAGCAGCCTAACATCTGGAAACACCATATATTTT
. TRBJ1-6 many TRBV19 CASSMGRGRPNSPLHF TGTGCCAGTAGTATGGGACGGGGGAGACCCAATTCACCCCTCCACTTT
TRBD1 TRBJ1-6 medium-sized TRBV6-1 CASSAPTGANSPLHF TGTGCCAGCAGTGCCCCGACAGGGGCTAATTCACCCCTCCACTTT
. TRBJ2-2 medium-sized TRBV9 CASNMWASGGELFF TGTGCCAGCAACATGTGGGCGTCAGGCGGGGAGCTGTTTTTT
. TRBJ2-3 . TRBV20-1 CSARELAAIVTQYF TGCAGTGCTAGAGAGCTAGCCGCTATAGTTACGCAGTATTTT
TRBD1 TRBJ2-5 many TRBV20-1 CSARKTGTETQYF TGCAGTGCTAGAAAGACAGGGACAGAGACCCAGTACTTC
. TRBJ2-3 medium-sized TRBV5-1 CASSLSSSTDTQYF TGTGCCAGCAGTCTTTCCTCTAGCACAGATACGCAGTATTTT
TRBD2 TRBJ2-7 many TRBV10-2 CASSETAGVREQYF TGCGCCAGCAGTGAAACGGCGGGAGTTCGCGAGCAGTACTTC
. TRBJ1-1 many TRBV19 CASRSRGENTEAFF TGTGCCAGTAGGTCCAGGGGAGAGAACACTGAAGCTTTCTTT
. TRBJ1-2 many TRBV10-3 CAISEEGKIKGYTF TGTGCCATCAGTGAGGAGGGGAAGATCAAGGGCTACACCTTC
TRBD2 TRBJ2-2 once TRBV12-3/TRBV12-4 CASSFELAGRTGELFF TGTGCCAGCAGTTTTGAACTAGCGGGGCGCACCGGGGAGCTGTTTTTT
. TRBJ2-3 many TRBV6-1 CASSPTSRSTDTQYF TGTGCCAGCAGTCCAACTAGCAGAAGCACAGATACGCAGTATTTT
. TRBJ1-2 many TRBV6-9 CASSYGRVGYTF TGTGCCAGCAGTTATGGTCGGGTTGGCTACACCTTC
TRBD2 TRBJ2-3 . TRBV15 CATSRGGRGDTDTQYF TGTGCCACCAGCAGAGGAGGGCGGGGGGACACAGATACGCAGTATTTT
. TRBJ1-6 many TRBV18 CASSRGIDNSPLHF TGTGCCAGCTCGCGGGGTATAGATAATTCACCCCTCCACTTT
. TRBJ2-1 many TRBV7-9 CASSLVYYFSNEQFF TGTGCCAGCAGCTTAGTTTATTACTTCTCCAATGAGCAGTTCTTC
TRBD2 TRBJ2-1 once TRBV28 CASRPTSGGKNEQFF TGTGCCAGCAGACCGACTAGCGGCGGAAAGAATGAGCAGTTCTTC
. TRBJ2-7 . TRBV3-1 CASSRQWSHGDEQYF TGTGCCAGCAGCCGACAGTGGTCGCACGGGGACGAGCAGTACTTC
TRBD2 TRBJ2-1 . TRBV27 CASSLRPASGMSYNEQFF TGTGCCAGCAGTTTACGACCGGCTAGCGGGATGTCCTACAATGAGCAGTTCTTC
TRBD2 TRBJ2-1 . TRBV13 CASILGAPGLANEQFF TGTGCCAGCATCTTAGGTGCCCCGGGACTAGCCAATGAGCAGTTCTTC
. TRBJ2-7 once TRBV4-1 CASSPQREAYEQYF TGCGCCAGCAGCCCCCAACGTGAGGCCTACGAGCAGTACTTC
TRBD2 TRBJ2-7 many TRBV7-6 CASRPGTSGSQGYEQYF TGTGCCAGCAGGCCCGGGACTAGCGGGAGTCAGGGCTACGAGCAGTACTTC
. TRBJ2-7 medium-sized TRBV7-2 CASSPTREQYF TGTGCCAGCAGCCCAACAAGAGAGCAGTACTTC
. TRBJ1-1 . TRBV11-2 CASSLEGEALF TGTGCCAGCAGCTTAGAAGGGGAGGCTCTTTTT
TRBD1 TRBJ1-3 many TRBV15 CATSRDGLTRQGGSGNTIYF TGTGCCACCAGCAGAGATGGACTCACTAGACAGGGAGGTTCTGGAAACACCATATATTTT
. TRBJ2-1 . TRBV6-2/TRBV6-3 CARDWKDSEQFF TGTGCCAGGGACTGGAAGGACAGCGAGCAGTTCTTC
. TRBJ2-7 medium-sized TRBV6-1 CASSAGRTYEQYF TGTGCCAGCAGTGCCGGACGGACATACGAGCAGTACTTC
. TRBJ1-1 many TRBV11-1 CVSSVWGPEAFF TGTGTCAGCAGCGTATGGGGCCCTGAAGCTTTCTTT
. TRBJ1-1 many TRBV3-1 CASSHLSEAFF TGTGCCAGCAGCCATTTGTCAGAAGCTTTCTTT
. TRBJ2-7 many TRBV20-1 CSASQAEGEQYF TGCAGTGCTTCCCAGGCCGAGGGCGAGCAGTACTTC
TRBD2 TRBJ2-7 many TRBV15 CATSSLRTSSYEQYF TGTGCCACCAGCTCCCTGAGGACTAGCAGCTACGAGCAGTACTTC
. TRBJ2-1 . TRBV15 CATNLYNEQFF TGTGCCACCAATTTGTACAATGAGCAGTTCTTC
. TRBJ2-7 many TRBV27 CASSFRSSSYEQYF TGTGCCAGCAGTTTCAGAAGTTCCTCCTACGAGCAGTACTTC
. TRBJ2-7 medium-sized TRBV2 CASSDWESYEQYF TGTGCCAGCAGTGACTGGGAGAGCTACGAGCAGTACTTC
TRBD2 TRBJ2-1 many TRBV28 CASSLLTSGRVYNEQFF TGTGCCAGCAGTTTACTGACTAGCGGGAGGGTATACAATGAGCAGTTCTTC